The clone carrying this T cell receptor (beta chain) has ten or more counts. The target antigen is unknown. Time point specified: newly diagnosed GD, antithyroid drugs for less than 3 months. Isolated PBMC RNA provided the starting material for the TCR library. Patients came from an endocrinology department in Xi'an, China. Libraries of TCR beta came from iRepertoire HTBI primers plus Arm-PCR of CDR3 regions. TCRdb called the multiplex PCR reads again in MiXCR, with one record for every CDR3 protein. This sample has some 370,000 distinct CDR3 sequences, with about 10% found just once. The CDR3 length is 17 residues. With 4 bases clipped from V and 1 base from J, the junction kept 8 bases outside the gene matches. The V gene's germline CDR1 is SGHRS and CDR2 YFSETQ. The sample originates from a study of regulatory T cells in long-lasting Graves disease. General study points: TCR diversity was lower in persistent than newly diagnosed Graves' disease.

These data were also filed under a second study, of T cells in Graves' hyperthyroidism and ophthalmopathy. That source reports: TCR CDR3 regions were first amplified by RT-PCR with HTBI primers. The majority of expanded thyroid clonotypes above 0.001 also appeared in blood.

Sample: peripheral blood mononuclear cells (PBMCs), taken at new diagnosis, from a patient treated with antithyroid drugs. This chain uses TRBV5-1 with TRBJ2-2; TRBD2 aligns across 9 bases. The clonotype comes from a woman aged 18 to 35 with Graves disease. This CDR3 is CASSPRERGVNTGELFF. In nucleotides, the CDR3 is TGCGCCAGCAGCCCCCGGGAGCGGGGGGTGAACACCGGGGAGCTGTTTTTT.